This T cell receptor (beta chain) was sequenced during a study of T cell responses to AZD1222 COVID-19 vaccine. This clone was detected once. Its target is unknown. Notes on the study in general: As reported, nearly half of all spike-specific TCRs target variant regions that are unmutated. With two AZD1222 doses given, Spike-specific TCR breadth and depth both rose.

The CDR3 contains 14 residues. In germline, CDR1 is KGHSH, CDR2 LQKENI. With 5 bases clipped from V and 4 bases from J, the junction kept 6 bases outside the gene matches. Only in-frame clones appear in the TCRdb table, and some are missing; sequencing was by immunoSEQ multiplex PCR. Among about 70,000 clones listed, around four fifths were seen once. The source material was peripheral blood, sampled 28 days after the second AZD1222 dose. This chain links TRBV18 with TRBJ2-7, with TRBD1 matching over 9 bases. This receptor was taken from an adult who received the AZD1222 COVID-19 vaccine. In nucleotides, the CDR3 is TGTGCCAGCTCAATACAGGGGGCATCGTACGAGCAGTACTTC. This encodes CASSIQGASYEQYF.